This T cell receptor (beta chain) derives from a study of T cell repertoires in ileal Crohn's disease. Study overall: Surgery for a complication: stricturing in roughly 61%, penetrating in 39%. Findings and limits, study-wide: Sorted CD8 T cells held more high-frequency clones than CD4.

Germline CDR1 GTSNPN, CDR2 SVGIG (reference sequence). The V gene lost 4 bases and the J gene lost 4 bases, with 14 bases spanning the gap. This CDR3 is 13 amino acids long. Assay used: immunoSEQ multiplex PCR; TCRdb lists only in-frame clones, some missing. The sample includes 11,000 to 15,000 clones, 75% to 85% of them seen just once. This clone was observed a single time. Antigen: not known. The receptor was isolated from an adult with Crohn's disease. Sequencing input: ileal tissue. V gene TRBV30 combines with J gene TRBJ2-7; possibly TRBD2 for D (6 bases). The CDR3 loop is CAWNVAAGYEQYF. CDR3 coding DNA: TGTGCCTGGAATGTAGCGGCTGGATACGAGCAGTACTTC.